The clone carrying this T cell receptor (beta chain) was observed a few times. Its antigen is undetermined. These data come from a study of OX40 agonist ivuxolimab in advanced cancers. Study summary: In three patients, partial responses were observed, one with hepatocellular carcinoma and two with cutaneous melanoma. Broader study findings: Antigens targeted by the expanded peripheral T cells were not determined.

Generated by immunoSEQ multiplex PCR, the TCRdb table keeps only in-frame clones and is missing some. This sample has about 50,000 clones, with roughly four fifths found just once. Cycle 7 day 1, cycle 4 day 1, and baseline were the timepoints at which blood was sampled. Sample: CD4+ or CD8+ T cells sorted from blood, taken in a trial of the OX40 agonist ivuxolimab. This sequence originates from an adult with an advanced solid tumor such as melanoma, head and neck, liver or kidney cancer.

The DNA of the CDR3 is TGTGCCAGTAGTCTTCGCCAGGGGCGAGAGACCCAGTACTTC. Its protein is CASSLRQGRETQYF. J is TRBJ2-5 and V is TRBV19, with D perhaps matching TRBD1 (6 bases). The germline V gene has CDR1 LNHDA and CDR2 SQIVND (reference sequence). The ends were cut back, 5 bases at V and 4 bases at J, with 14 bases in the middle. This CDR3 is 14 amino acids long.